This T cell receptor (beta chain) was sequenced for a study of CD8 T cells in Susac syndrome. General study findings and limits: The authors acknowledged that the study's TCR sequencing and HLA analysis involved relatively few individuals.

CD8+ and CD4+ T cells circulating in blood were sequenced for TCR beta. Relapsing-remitting disease, either stable or active, was present in the treatment-naive patients who were the multiple sclerosis controls. In its sample, this clonotype was seen once. The antigen remains undetermined. RNA amounts of about 0.5 to 1 ug underwent reverse transcription with random hexamers. By means of immunoSEQ multiplex PCR, TCR beta CDR3 spanning 54 Vbeta and 13 Jbeta underwent amplification. TCRdb reprocessed the immunoSEQ multiplex PCR reads with MiXCR, giving one entry per CDR3 protein. Of 160,000 or so distinct CDR3 sequences in the sample, about 95% were seen once. The sequencing sample was made of CD8+ T cells from PBMCs. The origin of this receptor is a human donor with multiple sclerosis.

The CDR3 sequence is CSVEGLGEKLFF. The CDR3 DNA sequence: TGCAGCGTTGAAGGGCTGGGGGAAAAACTGTTTTTT. The chain recombines TRBV29-1 with TRBJ1-4; D is ambiguous. V was shortened by 1 base and J by 8 bases, with 8 bases between the two germline ends. This CDR3 has 12 amino acids. In germline, CDR1 is SQVTM, CDR2 ANQGSEA.